Detailed here is one T cell receptor beta chain. The entry originates in a study of OX40 agonist ivuxolimab in advanced cancers. Study-wide background: The mean age was roughly 60 years, ranging from about 23 to 85, with 65% to 90% of participants male. Among those treated, three patients had partial responses, one with hepatocellular carcinoma and two with cutaneous melanoma.

This CDR3 contains 12 residues. The germline V gene encodes CDR1 GTSNPN and CDR2 SVGIG (reference sequence). V was trimmed by 1 base and J by 8 bases, leaving 8 bases between them. This table comes from immunoSEQ multiplex PCR, and its TCRdb copy is limited to in-frame clones, with some not included. The table includes more than 80,000 clones, about 89% detected once. The rearrangement uses TRBV30 and TRBJ2-2; D gene ambiguous. Sequenced material: CD4+ or CD8+ T cells sorted from blood, taken in a trial of the OX40 agonist ivuxolimab. This sequence was found in an adult with an advanced solid tumor such as melanoma, head and neck, liver or kidney cancer. The CDR3, as DNA: TGTGCCTGGAGTGCCGTCCCTGGGGAGCTGTTTTTT. Its translation: CAWSAVPGELFF.